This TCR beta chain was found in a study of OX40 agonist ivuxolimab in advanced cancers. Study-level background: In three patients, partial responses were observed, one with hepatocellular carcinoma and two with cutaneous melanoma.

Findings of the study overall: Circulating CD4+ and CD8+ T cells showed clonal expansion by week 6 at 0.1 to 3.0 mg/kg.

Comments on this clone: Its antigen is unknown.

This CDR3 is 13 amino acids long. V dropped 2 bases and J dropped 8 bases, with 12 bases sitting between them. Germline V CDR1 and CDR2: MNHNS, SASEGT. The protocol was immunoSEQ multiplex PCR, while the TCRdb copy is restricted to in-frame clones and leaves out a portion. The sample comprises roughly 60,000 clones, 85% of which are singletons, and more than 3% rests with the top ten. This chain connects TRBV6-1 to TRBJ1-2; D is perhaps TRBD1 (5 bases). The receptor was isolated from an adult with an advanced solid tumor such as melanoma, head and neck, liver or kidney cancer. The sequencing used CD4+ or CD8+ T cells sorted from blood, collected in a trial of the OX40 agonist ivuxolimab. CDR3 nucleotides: TGTGCCAGCAGTGAAATTATCAGGGACGGCTACACCTTC. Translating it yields CASSEIIRDGYTF.